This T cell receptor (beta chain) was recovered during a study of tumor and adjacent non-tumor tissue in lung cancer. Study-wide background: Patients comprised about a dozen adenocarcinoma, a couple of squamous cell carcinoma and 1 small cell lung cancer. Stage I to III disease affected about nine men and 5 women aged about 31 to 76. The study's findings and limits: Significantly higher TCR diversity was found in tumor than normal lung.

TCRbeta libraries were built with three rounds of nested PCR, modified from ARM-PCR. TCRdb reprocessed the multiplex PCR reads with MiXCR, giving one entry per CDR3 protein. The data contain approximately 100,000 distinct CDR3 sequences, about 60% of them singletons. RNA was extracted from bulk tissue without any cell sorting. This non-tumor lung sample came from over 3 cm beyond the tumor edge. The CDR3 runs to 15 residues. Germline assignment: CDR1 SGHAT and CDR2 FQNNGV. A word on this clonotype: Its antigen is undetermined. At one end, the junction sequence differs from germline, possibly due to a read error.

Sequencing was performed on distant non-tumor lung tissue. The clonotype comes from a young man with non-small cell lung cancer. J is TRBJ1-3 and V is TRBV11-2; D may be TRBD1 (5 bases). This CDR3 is CASSLRDASGNTIYF. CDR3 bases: TGTGCCAGCAGCTTACGGGACGCCTCTGGAAACACCATATATTTC. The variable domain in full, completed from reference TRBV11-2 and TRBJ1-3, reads EAGVAQSPRYKIIEKRQSVAFWCNPISGHATLYWYQQILGQGPKLLIQFQNNGVVDDSQLPKDRFSAERLKGVDSTLKIQPAKLEDSAVYLCASSLRDASGNTIYFGEGSWLTVV.